This entry lists 17 T cell receptor beta chains sequenced from one sample in a study of T cells expressing NK-cell markers. TCRdb re-called the 5' RACE reads; one entry per CDR3 protein, DNA not given. This sample's table has 350,000 to 400,000 distinct CDR3 sequences. Sequencing input: blood T cells: a sorted CD56 or NKG2C T cell subset, CD4+ or CD8+ T cells, or bulk PBMC T cells (not recorded which). These receptors came from a woman aged 45-65 years in good health.

V and J are TRBV7-3 and TRBJ2-2; TCRdb indicates TRBD2, and absent DNA this call remains unverified. The CDR3 is made up of 15 amino acids. The germline V gene has CDR1 SGHTA and CDR2 FQGTGA. The CDR3 spells CASSTGLAGSGELFF.

J is TRBJ2-5 and V is TRBV13; TCRdb selects TRBD2, and the lack of DNA leaves this call unchecked. CDR1 and CDR2 from the germline V gene are PRHDT and FYEKMQ (reference sequence). This CDR3 has 14 amino acids. The CDR3 here is CASKILWERETQYF.

The chain recombines TRBV5-1 with TRBJ1-4; checking the TCRdb D call of TRBD1 is not possible without DNA. The V gene's germline CDR1 is SGHRS and CDR2 YFSETQ. This CDR3 is built from 13 residues. The CDR3 reads CASTNRGEEKLFF.

This chain joins TRBV4-1 and TRBJ2-4; TCRdb selects TRBD2, and the lack of DNA leaves this call unchecked. The CDR3 is 19 amino acids. The germline V gene has CDR1 MGHRA and CDR2 YSYEKL. The CDR3 here is CASSQDTSGRVLAKNIQYF.

V and J are TRBV6-1 and TRBJ2-3. The CDR3 contains 13 residues. Germline values: CDR1 MNHNS, CDR2 SASEGT. CDR3 in amino acids: CASSERPADTQYF.

The genes are TRBV11-3 and TRBJ2-1; with no DNA, the TCRdb D assignment of TRBD1 cannot be verified. CDR1 and CDR2 (germline): SGHNT, YENEEA. The CDR3 runs to 15 residues. The CDR3 here is CASSSDRGFNNEQFF.

The J gene is TRBJ2-4, the V gene TRBV2. This CDR3 is built from 14 residues. Germline V gives CDR1 SNHLY, CDR2 FYNNEI. CDR3 residues: CASKEEVAKNIQYF.

The chain links TRBV4-1 to TRBJ2-3; TCRdb outputs TRBD2, but without DNA this stays unchecked. CDR3 size: 17 residues. Germline-derived CDR1 and CDR2 are MGHRA and YSYEKL. CDR3: CASSQTGTSSFTDTQYF.

V and J are TRBV30 and TRBJ1-4. The CDR3 is made up of 14 amino acids. CDR1 and CDR2 from the germline V gene are GTSNPN and SVGIG (reference sequence). The CDR3 loop is CAWSVGLLNEKLFF. The full variable domain, completed using reference TRBV30 and TRBJ1-4, is SQTIHQWPATLVQPVGSPLSLECTVEGTSNPNLYWYRQAAGRGLQLLFYSVGIGQISSEVPQNLSASRPQDRQFILSSKKLLLSDSGFYLCAWSVGLLNEKLFFGSGTQLSVL.

The rearrangement links TRBV6-5 to TRBJ2-5; TCRdb's assignment of TRBD1 cannot be checked, as there is no DNA. Germline V gives CDR1 MNHEY, CDR2 SVGAGI. This CDR3 comprises 15 residues. CDR3 amino acids: CASSFSQTGKETQYF.

The V and J genes are TRBV20-1 and TRBJ2-1; the D call from TCRdb, TRBD2, cannot be confirmed without DNA. Per the germline V gene, CDR1 is DFQATT and CDR2 is SNEGSKA (reference sequence). This CDR3 has 15 residues. CDR3 sequence reads: CSARGTSGSGREQFF.

The rearrangement uses TRBV20-1 and TRBJ2-7; as DNA is missing, the TRBD1 call by TCRdb cannot be tested. This CDR3 has 13 amino acids. Germline V CDR1 and CDR2: DFQATT, SNEGSKA (reference sequence). CDR3 sequence: CSARGPGEHEQYF.

The rearrangement joins TRBV28 to TRBJ2-3; no DNA is available, so the TRBD2 call from TCRdb remains unchecked. The CDR3 spans 18 residues. From germline, CDR1 is MDHEN and CDR2 SYDVKM. CDR3 loop: CASSSPPGSGRPGDTQYF.

The CDR3 sequence: CASTGRPLNTEAFF. This chain connects TRBV12-3 or TRBV12-4 to TRBJ1-1; checking the TCRdb D call of TRBD1 is not possible without DNA. The CDR3 runs to 14 residues.

The CDR3 loop is CASRAPEVAEAFF. This chain connects TRBV2 to TRBJ1-1; TCRdb designates TRBD1, a call that cannot be tested without DNA. Looked up from germline, CDR1 is SNHLY and CDR2 is FYNNEI. The CDR3 covers 13 residues.

This rearrangement joins TRBV13 to TRBJ2-6; checking the TCRdb D call of TRBD2 is not possible without DNA. CDR3 length: 18 amino acids. Germline loops: CDR1 PRHDT, CDR2 FYEKMQ (reference sequence). CDR3 sequence: CASSLVGTALSGANVLTF.

The V gene is TRBV10-3, the J gene TRBJ2-7; TCRdb picks TRBD1, but there is no DNA to check that call. Looked up from germline, CDR1 is ENHRY and CDR2 is SYGVKD. There are 11 residues in the CDR3. The CDR3 here is CASTGGVEQYF.